One sample yielded the 18 T cell receptor beta chains listed below, sequenced in a study of blood T cells in healthy people across ages. Together with a sample-barcoded 5' primer, a J-beta primer mix was included in a second PCR lasting about 7 to 12 cycles. Each CDR3 protein gets one entry after TCRdb re-called the 5' RACE reads with MiXCR. The table has roughly 800,000 distinct CDR3 sequences, more than 20% seen once. The data were also submitted as part of a second study, on T cells of mothers and their children.

The sequencing sample was made of blood. These receptors were taken from a boy between 10 and 17 years old in good health.

This clonotype was counted at least ten times. The rearrangement uses TRBV7-2 and TRBJ2-5; perhaps TRBD2 as D (5 bases). Germline-derived CDR1 and CDR2 are SGHTA and FQGNSA. The CDR3 is made up of 14 amino acids. V lost 0 bases to trimming and J lost 5 bases, with 10 bases between them. CDR3 bases: TGTGCCAGCAGCTTAGCGGGAGTAGGGGAGACCCAGTACTTC. It specifies CASSLAGVGETQYF.

The chain employs TRBV29-1 and TRBJ1-4, with TRBD1 matching 7 bases. Looked up from germline, CDR1 is SQVTM and CDR2 is ANQGSEA. The CDR3 covers 17 residues. J lost 6 bases, V lost 0 bases, and 13 bases had no gene match. CDR3 sequence: CSVEDPDQGESYEKLFF. CDR3 DNA: TGCAGCGTTGAAGATCCGGACCAGGGGGAATCCTATGAAAAACTGTTTTTT. The whole variable domain, remainder taken from reference TRBV29-1 and TRBJ1-4, is SAVISQKPSRDICQRGTSLTIQCQVDSQVTMMFWYRQQPGQSLTLIATANQGSEATYESGFVIDKFPISRPNLTFSTLTVSNMSPEDSSIYLCSVEDPDQGESYEKLFFGSGTQLSVL.

The rearrangement uses TRBV7-2 and TRBJ2-5; D gene ambiguous. Trimming shortened V by 2 bases and J by 0 bases, and 7 bases separated the two germline ends. Per germline, CDR1 SGHTA and CDR2 FQGNSA. The CDR3 runs 14 residues. The CDR3: CASSLWADQETQYF. As DNA, the CDR3 is TGTGCCAGCAGCTTATGGGCGGACCAAGAGACCCAGTACTTC.

This clonotype was seen a few times. The genes are TRBV12-3 or TRBV12-4 and TRBJ1-2; D not resolved. This CDR3 is 14 amino acids long. Trimming shortened V by 2 bases and J by 4 bases, and 11 bases separated the two germline ends. This chain's CDR3 is CASSLSGVGYGYTF. CDR3 sequence (DNA): TGTGCCAGCAGTTTATCCGGTGTTGGCTATGGCTACACCTTC.

The chain links TRBV28 to TRBJ2-7; a weak D match, TRBD2 (5 bases). Deletions cut 5 bases from V and 4 bases from J, with 15 bases between. CDR3 length: 14 amino acids. Germline CDR1 and CDR2: MDHEN and SYDVKM. DNA for the CDR3: TGTGCCAGCAGTGTAAGCGGCCCAACTTACGAGCAGTACTTC. Protein: CASSVSGPTYEQYF.

This clonotype was seen more than once but under ten times. CDR3 bases: TGTGCCAGCAGTGCGTACAGCTGGTCGGACGAGCAGTACTTC. This gives the protein CASSAYSWSDEQYF. The chain couples TRBV27 to TRBJ2-5; D is uncertain. The end of the DNA is better explained by TRBJ2-7, so the J call may be wrong. In germline, CDR1 is MNHEY, CDR2 SMNVEV (reference sequence). This CDR3 spans 14 amino acids.

The chain carries TRBV5-5 and TRBJ2-7; 7 bases map to TRBD2. This CDR3 spans 16 amino acids. The trim removed 5 bases at V and 3 bases at J, leaving 14 bases unmatched. Germline CDR1 SGHKS, CDR2 YYEKEE (reference sequence). For the CDR3, the DNA is TGTGCCAGCAGTTATACTCCGGGACTAAGCCTCTACGAGCAGTACTTC. Its translation: CASSYTPGLSLYEQYF.

This clonotype was seen a handful of times. This chain joins TRBV7-3 and TRBJ2-3, with 7 positions matching TRBD1. Trimming took 4 bases from V and 4 from J; bases not matched to a gene: 14. This CDR3 has 17 amino acids. Germline-derived CDR1 and CDR2 are SGHTA and FQGTGA. CDR3: CASSSPSTGTFSDTQYF. The CDR3 region has the DNA TGTGCCAGCAGCTCTCCCTCGACAGGGACCTTTTCAGATACGCAGTATTTT.

V usage is TRBV29-1 and J usage is TRBJ2-5, with a weak D call TRBD1 (5 bases). The CDR3 runs 17 residues. Germline V lookup: CDR1 SQVTM, CDR2 ANQGSEA. The ends were cut back, 1 base at V and 4 bases at J, with 22 bases in the middle. The CDR3 here is CSVEGGVSPTFLETQYF. The CDR3 DNA is TGCAGCGTTGAAGGGGGCGTCAGTCCTACCTTCTTAGAGACCCAGTACTTC.

For this clonotype: A read error may account for a junction end that differs from germline. V gene TRBV6-6 combines with J gene TRBJ2-5; D is unresolved. The germline CDR1 and CDR2 sequences are MNHNY and SVGAGI (reference sequence). CDR3 size: 14 residues. Here the CDR3 reads CASSYGTKKEAQYF. Here the CDR3 DNA reads TGTGCCAGCAGTTACGGCACAAAAAAAGAGGCCCAGTACTTC.

This chain connects TRBV5-1 to TRBJ2-5, with 10 nucleotides matching TRBD1. Germline V gene lookup returns CDR1 SGHRS and CDR2 YFSETQ. V was pared by 0 bases and J by 3 bases, with 5 bases of the junction left unmatched. There are 16 residues in the CDR3. As DNA, the CDR3 is TGCGCCAGCAGCTTGGAGGGACAGGGGCCTAAAGAGACCCAGTACTTC. Protein product: CASSLEGQGPKETQYF.

The chain combines TRBV12-3 or TRBV12-4 with TRBJ2-5, with D unresolved. Trimming shortened V by 3 bases and J by 7 bases, and 12 bases separated the two germline ends. This CDR3 contains 13 residues. The CDR3 bases are TGTGCCAGCAGTTTTCTTCACCTCCGGACCCAGTACTTC. Translated, it gives CASSFLHLRTQYF.

This clonotype turned up a few times. The rearrangement links TRBV10-3 to TRBJ2-5; TRBD2 might be the D (6 bases). Germline values: CDR1 ENHRY, CDR2 SYGVKD. This CDR3 comprises 14 residues. V was cut by 2 bases and J by 6 bases, with 13 bases left in between. The CDR3 DNA sequence: TGTGCCATCAGTGAGCCGGGGACTCCGAAGACCCAGTACTTC. It encodes CAISEPGTPKTQYF.

This clonotype showed up just a few times. The chain combines TRBV11-3 with TRBJ2-7, with D perhaps TRBD2 (6 bases). CDR3 length equals 17 residues. Per the germline V gene, CDR1 is SGHNT and CDR2 is YENEEA. V shed 4 bases and J shed 0 bases, with 19 bases lying between them. For the CDR3, the DNA is TGTGCCAGCAGCTCTGGTAGGGTGTCCGGGAGCTCCTACGAGCAGTACTTC. Its protein product is CASSSGRVSGSSYEQYF.

This clonotype occurred many times. The CDR3 DNA reads as TGTGCCAGCAGCCAACCGGGACAGGGGTCCTACGAGCAGTACTTC. It yields the protein CASSQPGQGSYEQYF. The V call is TRBV14, the J call TRBJ2-5, with 10 bases aligning to TRBD1. The DNA end favors TRBJ2-7, so the J call may be wrong. Germline V CDR1 and CDR2: SGHDN, FVKESK. This CDR3 is built from 15 residues.

This chain uses TRBV4-1 with TRBJ2-5, with 7 bases fitting TRBD1. V was pared by 8 bases and J by 3 bases, with 9 bases of the junction left unmatched. CDR3 size: 14 residues. Germline V lookup: CDR1 MGHRA, CDR2 YSYEKL. CDR3 DNA: TGCGCCAGCCGAGCACCGGGACAGAAAGAGACCCAGTACTTC. Residues: CASRAPGQKETQYF.

The chain has TRBV9 and TRBJ2-4, with TRBD1 as a possible D gene (6 bases). The CDR3 runs 12 residues. Germline V CDR1 and CDR2: SGDLS, YYNGEE. V dropped 3 bases and J dropped 5 bases, with 6 bases sitting between them. The chain's CDR3 is CASSGQENIQYF. In DNA form, the CDR3 reads TGTGCCAGCAGCGGACAGGAAAACATTCAGTACTTC.

This clonotype was counted a few times. The CDR3 DNA follows: TGCAGTGCTAGAGCCCTGGACAGCCAGAACTATGGCTACACCTTC. Encoded protein: CSARALDSQNYGYTF. V is TRBV20-1 and J is TRBJ1-2; D is possibly TRBD1 (6 bases). Trimming removed 1 base at V and 2 bases at J, with 14 bases between. The germline gives CDR1 DFQATT, CDR2 SNEGSKA (reference sequence). The length of the CDR3 is 15 residues.